This TCR beta chain was sequenced in a study of vaccination effects on CD4 cells after COVID-19. Before sequencing took place, the ViraFEST assay used viral peptide pools to expand antigen-specific CD4+ T cells. Culturing for 10 to 11 days preceded CD4+ T cell isolation. Nucleocapsid antibody tests were negative, and the vaccine recipients had no prior SARS-CoV-2 infection. In culture with roughly 10 IU/ml IL-2 and approximately 9.1 ug/ml peptides, PBMC were grown at a few million per well. Cultures received IL-2 medium that replaced half the medium on days 3 and 7. Whole-study results and caveats: Marked clonal contraction was seen in infection- and vaccine-induced clones late after vaccination. Small numbers of convalescent patients limited the study. It also lacked early post-infection timepoints.

Details on this clone: Its specificity is unknown.

Germline lookup yields CDR1 SGHNT and CDR2 YYREEE (reference sequence). CDR3 length equals 14 residues. Trimming took 3 bases from V and 4 from J, leaving 10 bases between them. Produced via immunoSEQ multiplex PCR; TCRdb's table is partial and in-frame only. The data contain about 71,000 clones, 80% of them singletons. This clonotype was sampled from a human donor who received a COVID-19 vaccine. Sequenced here: CD4+ T cells from PBMCs cultured with SARS-CoV-2 spike peptides, sampled before COVID-19 vaccination. The V gene is TRBV5-4, the J gene TRBJ2-2; D remains unclear. Written as DNA, the CDR3 is TGTGCCAGCAGCTCCCCTCTGGGCACCGGGGAGCTGTTTTTT. It encodes CASSSPLGTGELFF. Combining the CDR3 with reference TRBV5-4 and TRBJ2-2 gives the whole variable domain ETGVTQSPTHLIKTRGQQVTLRCSSQSGHNTVSWYQQALGQGPQFIFQYYREEENGRGNFPPRFSGLQFPNYSSELNVNALELDDSALYLCASSSPLGTGELFFGEGSRLTVL.